A selection of T cell receptor beta chains follows, all from one sample in a study of cytomegalovirus exposure and HLA in healthy donors. Some clones are missing from TCRdb's copy, which holds only in-frame ones; the method was immunoSEQ multiplex PCR. The sample carries 150,000 to 200,000 clones, roughly 60% recorded once. What was sequenced was PBMCs. The receptors shown here come from a man aged 35-49 years in good health and CMV-seronegative. CDR3s include the opening cysteine and the closing phenylalanine or tryptophan. The D gene is left open where the match is weak. Clone sizes are given selectively: once, few, many, or a class where the clone is expanded.

j_call | d_call | clone_size | v_call | cdr3_aa | cdr3_nt
TRBJ1-1 | TRBD1 | - | TRBV7-9 | CASRHRGGTEAFF | TGTGCCAGCAGACACAGGGGTGGCACTGAAGCTTTCTTT
TRBJ1-1 | - | - | TRBV6-5 | CASSYAGANTEAFF | TGTGCCAGCAGTTACGCAGGGGCTAACACTGAAGCTTTCTTT
TRBJ1-4 | - | - | TRBV19 | CASSMDGQGNEKLFF | TGTGCCAGTAGTATGGACGGCCAGGGGAATGAAAAACTGTTTTTT
TRBJ1-2 | TRBD1 | few | TRBV19 | CASSKTGTGIYGYTF | TGTGCCAGTAGTAAGACCGGGACAGGGATATATGGCTACACCTTC
TRBJ1-1 | TRBD1 | - | TRBV7-9 | CASSRLWTGEMNTEAFF | TGTGCCAGCAGCCGATTATGGACAGGGGAAATGAACACTGAAGCTTTCTTT
TRBJ2-5 | - | - | TRBV6-5 | CASSRLVGRETQYF | TGTGCCAGCAGTCGACTAGTCGGGCGGGAGACCCAGTACTTC
TRBJ1-1 | - | - | TRBV2 | CASSEARGGREAFF | TGTGCCAGCAGTGAAGCCCGGGGGGGAAGGGAAGCTTTCTTT
TRBJ1-5 | - | few | TRBV28 | CASSRWASPQHF | TGTGCCAGCAGCCGTTGGGCAAGTCCCCAGCATTTT
TRBJ1-1 | - | many | TRBV19 | CASSISGGALNTEAFF | TGTGCCAGTAGTATCTCCGGGGGGGCCCTGAACACTGAAGCTTTCTTT
TRBJ1-1 | - | - | TRBV7-9 | CSSSIPTGNTEAFF | TGTTCCAGCAGCATCCCTACAGGGAACACTGAAGCTTTCTTT
TRBJ2-1 | TRBD2 | - | TRBV29-1 | CSIGTTHDNEQFF | TGCAGCATAGGGACTACGCACGACAATGAGCAGTTCTTC
TRBJ2-1 | TRBD1 | - | TRBV7-7 | CASSAGQVQYNEQFF | TGTGCTAGCAGCGCTGGACAGGTCCAGTACAATGAGCAGTTCTTC
TRBJ2-7 | - | - | TRBV30 | CAWTPYREGQYF | TGTGCCTGGACCCCCTACAGGGAAGGGCAGTACTTC
TRBJ1-2 | TRBD1 | - | TRBV29-1 | CSVEVGGVEGYTF | TGCAGCGTTGAAGTAGGGGGCGTAGAGGGCTACACCTTC
TRBJ2-3 | TRBD1 | - | TRBV30 | CAWKGQGVRGTQYF | TGTGCCTGGAAAGGACAGGGGGTAAGGGGTACGCAGTATTTT
TRBJ2-3 | - | - | TRBV7-7 | CASSTGANGGGGADTQYF | TGTGCTAGCAGCACCGGAGCCAATGGGGGGGGCGGAGCAGATACGCAGTATTTT
TRBJ2-1 | - | - | TRBV28 | CASSRGGVNEQFF | TGTGCCAGCAGTCGTGGCGGGGTCAATGAGCAGTTCTTC
TRBJ1-5 | TRBD1 | few | TRBV19 | CASIPSGGQPQHF | TGTGCCAGTATTCCTTCAGGGGGGCAGCCCCAGCATTTT
TRBJ2-5 | - | - | TRBV5-1 | CASSAKETQYF | TGCGCCAGCAGTGCGAAAGAGACCCAGTACTTC
TRBJ2-7 | TRBD1 | once | TRBV5-4 | CASSSRQGSPYEQYF | TGTGCCAGCAGCTCTAGACAGGGGAGTCCCTACGAGCAGTACTTC
TRBJ2-3 | - | few | TRBV18 | CASSPLGLDTQYF | TGTGCCAGCTCACCCTTGGGGCTAGATACGCAGTATTTT
TRBJ1-6 | - | - | TRBV6-6 | CASSYSTGLASPLHF | TGTGCCAGCAGTTACTCGACAGGTTTGGCTTCACCCCTCCACTTT
TRBJ2-1 | TRBD2 | - | TRBV29-1 | CSGKAGGGRNNEQFF | TGCAGCGGTAAAGCCGGCGGGGGGCGGAACAATGAGCAGTTCTTC
TRBJ2-5 | TRBD2 | once | TRBV5-4 | CASSRTSEGETQYF | TGTGCCAGCAGCCGGACTAGCGAAGGGGAGACCCAGTACTTC
TRBJ2-5 | TRBD2 | - | TRBV6-1 | CASRTSGEETQYF | TGTGCCAGCAGGACTAGCGGGGAAGAGACCCAGTACTTC
TRBJ1-4 | - | few | TRBV6-1 | CASSAVREKLFF | TGTGCCAGCAGCGCGGTTCGTGAAAAACTGTTTTTT
TRBJ1-1 | - | - | TRBV6-5 | CASGQTNTEAFF | TGTGCCAGCGGACAGACCAACACTGAAGCTTTCTTT
TRBJ1-1 | - | few | TRBV10-3 | CAIRPGRGQVIEAFF | TGTGCCATCAGACCAGGAAGGGGACAAGTAATTGAAGCTTTCTTT
TRBJ1-2 | TRBD1 | - | TRBV5-1 | CASSGTGGGYGYTF | TGCGCCAGCTCCGGGACAGGGGGCGGCTATGGCTACACCTTC
TRBJ2-3 | - | - | TRBV18 | CASSPPISSTDTQYF | TGTGCCAGCTCACCACCAATCAGTAGCACAGATACGCAGTATTTT
TRBJ1-4 | - | - | TRBV7-9 | CASSPSDGGPELFF | TGTGCCAGCAGCCCATCAGACGGGGGGCCGGAACTGTTTTTT
TRBJ2-7 | TRBD2 | - | TRBV11-2 | CASRRPGGGQYEQYF | TGTGCCAGCAGACGCCCCGGGGGGGGGCAGTACGAGCAGTACTTC